The 23 T cell receptor beta chains below come from one sample, sequenced in a study of cytomegalovirus exposure and HLA in healthy donors. Vbeta (60) and Jbeta (13) primers were used in the PCR. Profiling relied on immunoSEQ multiplex PCR, and the TCRdb table lists in-frame clones only, not all of them. The profile covers roughly 200,000 clones, with 77% appearing a single time and less than 4.5% taken by the ten largest. The sample taken for sequencing was PBMCs. Source of these receptors: a woman aged 60 to 75 in good health and CMV-seropositive.

The chain uses TRBV5-1 and TRBJ2-1, with 10 bases fitting TRBD2. Germline CDR1 and CDR2: SGHRS and YFSETQ. This CDR3 comprises 15 residues. The V segment lost 2 bases and the J segment 2 bases; nucleotides outside the gene matches: 1. As DNA, the CDR3 is TGCGCCAGCAGCTTCACTAGCGGGACCTACAATGAGCAGTTCTTC. It translates to CASSFTSGTYNEQFF.

The rearrangement joins TRBV7-9 to TRBJ2-3; weak D call: TRBD2 (6 bases). CDR1 is SEHNR and CDR2 is FQNEAQ in the germline V gene (reference sequence). The CDR3 runs to 14 residues. V was shortened by 1 base and J by 5 bases, with 10 bases between the two germline ends. CDR3 nucleotides: TGTGCCAGCAGCTTAGGTGGGGGGATAGATACGCAGTATTTT. It is translated as CASSLGGGIDTQYF.

This clone was found a few times. One junction end does not reproduce the germline sequence, and a read error may be involved. The V and J genes are TRBV5-5 and TRBJ2-6, with a tentative D call TRBD1 (6 bases). The CDR3 runs to 17 residues. In germline, CDR1 is SGHKS, CDR2 YYEKEE (reference sequence). The CDR3 loop reads CASSLDGTTSRANGLTF. The CDR3 DNA reads TGTGCCAGCAGCTTGGATGGGACAACGTCTCGGGCCAACGGCCTGACTTTC.

This chain links TRBV29-1 with TRBJ2-3; D is perhaps TRBD1 (5 bases). The CDR3 has 13 residues. The V end was cut by 7 bases, the J end by 6 bases, with 17 bases between. Germline CDR1 reads SQVTM; CDR2 reads ANQGSEA. The CDR3 region is CSAAGTGSDTQYF. The CDR3 DNA sequence: TGCAGCGCCGCCGGCACAGGATCGGATACGCAGTATTTT.

The chain combines TRBV19 with TRBJ2-7, with D possibly TRBD2 on 6 matching bases. Germline assignment: CDR1 LNHDA and CDR2 SQIVND (reference sequence). The CDR3 sequence is 14 residues long. Trimming cost V 2 bases and J 5 bases, with 13 bases left between them. CDR3 DNA: TGTGCCAGTAGTATAACGGGAGTGGGCAACGAGCAGTACTTC. It specifies CASSITGVGNEQYF.

This rearrangement joins TRBV19 to TRBJ1-5; D unresolved. Germline-derived CDR1 and CDR2 are LNHDA and SQIVND (reference sequence). The CDR3 sequence is 13 residues long. The V and J ends lost 9 bases and 5 bases respectively, with 14 bases between them. The CDR3 sequence is CASGSEPDQPQHF. The CDR3 coding sequence is TGTGCCAGCGGGTCAGAACCGGATCAGCCCCAGCATTTT.

The chain employs TRBV6-6 and TRBJ2-7; 7 bases are shared with TRBD1. Germline CDR1 MNHNY, CDR2 SVGAGI (reference sequence). The ends lost 2 bases at V and 3 bases at J; junction bases unmatched: 7. The CDR3 is 15 residues long. CDR3 bases: TGTGCCAGCAGTTACGGGGGACAGATAATCTACGAGCAGTACTTC. It specifies CASSYGGQIIYEQYF.

The chain couples TRBV29-1 to TRBJ2-7; TRBD2 aligns across 12 bases. Germline V CDR1 and CDR2: SQVTM, ANQGSEA. Trimming took 5 bases from V and 6 from J; bases not matched to a gene: 5. CDR3 size: 13 residues. CDR3 DNA: TGCAGCGTTTCGACTAGCGGGGGTCCCGAGCAGTACTTC. Its protein product is CSVSTSGGPEQYF.

The V and J genes are TRBV9 and TRBJ2-1; D is perhaps TRBD1 (5 bases). CDR1 SGDLS and CDR2 YYNGEE come from the germline V gene. The CDR3 is 14 amino acids. The V end lost 4 bases, the J end lost 4 bases, and 12 bases lay between the germline ends. CDR3 DNA sequence: TGTGCCAGCAGCTCCAGGGTCGGGTACAATGAGCAGTTCTTC. Its translation is CASSSRVGYNEQFF.

The gene calls are TRBV5-1 and TRBJ2-1; 7 bases align to TRBD2. V lost 0 bases to trimming and J lost 8 bases; unmatched junction nucleotides: 8. This CDR3 is built from 15 residues. Germline V gives CDR1 SGHRS, CDR2 YFSETQ. CDR3 amino acids: CASSLGPSGMDEQFF. The CDR3 region has the DNA TGCGCCAGCAGCTTGGGCCCCAGCGGGATGGATGAGCAGTTCTTC.

In this sample, this clone turned up a few times. This chain joins TRBV5-6 and TRBJ2-7, with 10 bases aligning to TRBD2. This CDR3 region has 18 residues. Germline CDR1 is SGHDT and CDR2 is YYEEEE. V dropped 4 bases and J dropped 5; count of bases not matched to a gene: 18. CDR3 protein: CASSTGLAYNGREDEQYF. The DNA for the CDR3 is TGTGCCAGCAGCACGGGACTAGCGTATAACGGGCGTGAGGACGAGCAGTACTTC.

The rearrangement uses TRBV28 and TRBJ2-7; D is undetermined. In germline, CDR1 is MDHEN, CDR2 SYDVKM. The CDR3 extends over 11 amino acids. V was cut by 4 bases and J by 4 bases, with 5 bases left in between. CDR3 amino acids: CASSSVYEQYF. As DNA, the CDR3 is TGTGCCAGCAGTTCAGTTTACGAGCAGTACTTC.

The V call is TRBV6-5, the J call TRBJ2-7, with 9 nucleotides matching TRBD1. Unmatched junction bases numbered 8, after V lost 6 bases and J lost 2 bases. Germline CDR1 and CDR2: MNHEY and SVGAGI. The CDR3 spans 15 residues. The CDR3 sequence: CASRKRQGGTYEQYF. In nucleotides, the CDR3 is TGTGCCAGCAGAAAAAGACAGGGGGGGACCTACGAGCAGTACTTC.

The chain is built from TRBV19 and TRBJ2-7; D possibly corresponds to TRBD2 (6 bases). The CDR3 has 13 amino acids. V was clipped by 8 bases and J by 6 bases, with 17 bases between them. CDR1 is LNHDA and CDR2 is SQIVND in the germline V gene (reference sequence). The CDR3 bases are TGTGCCAGTGGGACTGGCGCGGAGGGCGAGCAGTACTTC. Residues: CASGTGAEGEQYF.

This clone is a singleton in its sample. The gene calls are TRBV5-1 and TRBJ2-5; the D is unclear. V was trimmed by 4 bases and J by 4 bases, leaving 11 bases between them. The V gene's germline CDR1 is SGHRS and CDR2 YFSETQ. The CDR3 runs to 13 residues. CDR3 residues: CASSPGISETQYF. In nucleotides, the CDR3 is TGCGCCAGCAGCCCGGGTATCTCAGAGACCCAGTACTTC.

This chain joins TRBV2 and TRBJ1-4; 9 bases fit TRBD1. V was pared by 8 bases and J by 4 bases, with 5 bases of the junction left unmatched. CDR1 and CDR2 from the germline V gene are SNHLY and FYNNEI. The CDR3 totals 14 residues. CDR3 DNA sequence: TGTGCCAGCGGGACAGGGTCTGGTAATGAAAAACTGTTTTTT. Amino acid sequence: CASGTGSGNEKLFF.

The V call is TRBV6-6, the J call TRBJ2-1; 10 positions match TRBD2. The CDR3 has 15 amino acids. Germline CDR1 MNHNY, CDR2 SVGAGI (reference sequence). The V gene end was trimmed by 4 bases and the J gene end by 4 bases; junction bases not matched to a gene: 4. DNA for the CDR3: TGTGCCAGCAGTTTCTTAGCGGGGGGTTACAATGAGCAGTTCTTC. This encodes CASSFLAGGYNEQFF.

The J gene is TRBJ2-7, the V gene TRBV11-2; no firm D call. This CDR3 is built from 11 residues. V dropped 5 bases and J dropped 6 bases, with 8 bases sitting between them. Germline V lookup: CDR1 SGHAT, CDR2 FQNNGV. CDR3 DNA sequence: TGTGCCAGCAGCGGTCCGGGCGAGCAGTACTTC. Its protein product is CASSGPGEQYF.

DNA for the CDR3: TGTGCCAGCAGTACGATGGTCGGGACAGGGGCCTGGGGCTACACCTTC. It specifies CASSTMVGTGAWGYTF. The J gene is TRBJ1-2, the V gene TRBV13, with 10 bases identical to TRBD1. This CDR3 contains 16 residues. The trim removed 6 bases at V and 8 bases at J, leaving 15 bases unmatched. CDR1 is PRHDT, CDR2 FYEKMQ, per germline (reference sequence).

Details on this clone: Other nucleotide sequences from this sample produce the same CDR3. This chain uses TRBV6-5 with TRBJ1-1, with TRBD1 matching 8 bases. The CDR3 contains 14 residues. Trimming removed 4 bases from V and 1 base from J; junction bases left unmatched: 2. Germline values: CDR1 MNHEY, CDR2 SVGAGI. The CDR3 loop reads CASSSGQGNTEAFF. As DNA, the CDR3 is TGTGCCAGCAGTTCCGGACAGGGGAACACTGAAGCTTTCTTT.

This clone was seen only once. This chain connects TRBV6-5 to TRBJ1-1; 8 positions match TRBD1. The CDR3 sequence is 13 residues long. The V gene end was trimmed by 2 bases and the J gene end by 9 bases; junction bases not matched to a gene: 5. CDR1 is MNHEY, CDR2 SVGAGI, per germline. In nucleotides, the CDR3 is TGTGCCAGCAGTTACCGTAACAGGGGGAAAGCTTTCTTT. This translates into CASSYRNRGKAFF.

V usage is TRBV6-6 and J usage is TRBJ2-5, with D maybe TRBD1 (5 bases). The CDR3 sequence is 15 residues long. Germline CDR1 MNHNY, CDR2 SVGAGI (reference sequence). V was clipped by 2 bases and J by 4 bases, with 14 bases between them. The CDR3 sequence: CASSYRGFQGETQYF. The CDR3 nucleotides read TGTGCCAGCAGTTACAGGGGATTCCAAGGAGAGACCCAGTACTTC.

This clone has only a few counts. This CDR3 reads CASSFGDRGFRYEQYF. In DNA form, the CDR3 reads TGCGCCAGCAGCTTTGGTGACAGGGGGTTTCGGTACGAGCAGTACTTC. V gene TRBV5-1 combines with J gene TRBJ2-7, with 9 bases lining up with TRBD1. The trim removed 2 bases at V and 4 bases at J, leaving 10 bases unmatched. The CDR3 has 16 amino acids. The V gene's germline CDR1 is SGHRS and CDR2 YFSETQ.